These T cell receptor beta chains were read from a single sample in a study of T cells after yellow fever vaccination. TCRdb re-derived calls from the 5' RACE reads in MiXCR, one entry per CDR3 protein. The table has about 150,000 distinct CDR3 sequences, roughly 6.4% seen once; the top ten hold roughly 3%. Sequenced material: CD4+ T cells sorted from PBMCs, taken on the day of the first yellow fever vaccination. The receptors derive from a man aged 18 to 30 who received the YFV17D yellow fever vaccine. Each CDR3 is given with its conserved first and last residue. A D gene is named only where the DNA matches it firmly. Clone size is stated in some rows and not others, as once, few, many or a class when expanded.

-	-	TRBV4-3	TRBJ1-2	CASSQGHRDIYGYTF	TGCGCCAGCAGCCAAGGTCATCGGGACATCTATGGCTACACCTTC
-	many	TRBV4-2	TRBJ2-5	CASSQVRAGETQYF	TGTGCCAGCAGCCAAGTGCGGGCCGGAGAGACCCAGTACTTC
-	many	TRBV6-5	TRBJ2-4	CASSFSVKAKNIQYF	TGTGCCAGCAGTTTTTCGGTAAAAGCCAAAAACATTCAGTACTTC
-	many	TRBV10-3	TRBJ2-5	CAAGQFSETQYF	TGTGCCGCCGGACAGTTTTCCGAGACCCAGTACTTC
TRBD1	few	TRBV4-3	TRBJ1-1	CASSHLRDRGFHRAEAFF	TGCGCCAGCAGCCATCTGCGGGACAGGGGCTTTCATCGAGCTGAAGCTTTCTTT
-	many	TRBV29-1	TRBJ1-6	CSVGTSQNSPLHF	TGCAGCGTTGGGACGTCCCAGAATTCACCCCTCCACTTT
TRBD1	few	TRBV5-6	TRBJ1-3	CASSSQGAGNTIYF	TGTGCCAGCAGCTCTCAGGGGGCTGGAAACACCATATATTTT
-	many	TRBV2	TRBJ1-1	CASEKGEDTEAFF	TGTGCCAGCGAAAAGGGAGAGGACACTGAAGCTTTCTTT
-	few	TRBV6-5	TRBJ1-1	CASTLTPNTEAFF	TGTGCCAGCACTTTGACCCCGAACACTGAAGCTTTCTTT
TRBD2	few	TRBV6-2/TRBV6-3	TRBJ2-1	CASSYSIGGELIGGAINEQFF	TGTGCCAGCAGTTACTCGATCGGGGGCGAACTGATCGGGGGGGCTATAAATGAGCAGTTCTTC
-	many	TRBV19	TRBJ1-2	CASTPTDTSNYGYTF	TGTGCCAGTACGCCAACAGACACAAGTAACTATGGCTACACCTTC
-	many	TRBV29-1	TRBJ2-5	CSVGGDGQETQYF	TGCAGCGTTGGGGGGGACGGCCAAGAGACCCAGTACTTC
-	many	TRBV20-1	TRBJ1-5	CSALGSSQPQHF	TGCAGTGCCCTAGGGAGTAGTCAGCCCCAGCATTTT
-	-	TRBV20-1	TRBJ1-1	CSAKGGYTEAFF	TGCAGTGCAAAGGGGGGGTACACTGAAGCTTTCTTT
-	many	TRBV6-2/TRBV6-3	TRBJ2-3	CASSYSSVRTDTQYF	TGTGCCAGCAGTTACTCTTCGGTCCGCACAGATACGCAGTATTTT
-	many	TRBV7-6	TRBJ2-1	CASSLGALRGGYNEQFF	TGTGCCAGCAGCTTAGGGGCCTTGAGGGGGGGTTACAATGAGCAGTTCTTC
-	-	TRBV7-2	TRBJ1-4	CASSSGPKLFF	TGTGCCAGCAGCTCAGGCCCTAAACTGTTTTTT
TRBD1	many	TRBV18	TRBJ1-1	CASSRDSMMNTEAFF	TGTGCCAGCTCACGGGACAGTATGATGAACACTGAAGCTTTCTTT
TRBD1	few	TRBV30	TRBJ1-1	CAWRLGGRGNTEAFF	TGTGCCTGGAGGCTAGGGGGCAGGGGGAACACTGAAGCTTTCTTT
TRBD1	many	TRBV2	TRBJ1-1	CASSPFWTGSGTEAFF	TGTGCCAGCAGTCCCTTTTGGACAGGAAGTGGCACTGAAGCTTTCTTT
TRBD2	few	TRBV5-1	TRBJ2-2	CASSLLAGEAGELFF	TGCGCCAGCAGCTTACTAGCGGGGGAGGCCGGGGAGCTGTTTTTT
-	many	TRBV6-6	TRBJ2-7	CASTRVRDEQYF	TGTGCCAGTACCAGGGTTCGGGACGAGCAGTACTTC
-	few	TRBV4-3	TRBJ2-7	CASSQVSRGPKIF	TGCGCCAGCAGCCAAGTTTCCAGGGGTCCGAAGATCTTC